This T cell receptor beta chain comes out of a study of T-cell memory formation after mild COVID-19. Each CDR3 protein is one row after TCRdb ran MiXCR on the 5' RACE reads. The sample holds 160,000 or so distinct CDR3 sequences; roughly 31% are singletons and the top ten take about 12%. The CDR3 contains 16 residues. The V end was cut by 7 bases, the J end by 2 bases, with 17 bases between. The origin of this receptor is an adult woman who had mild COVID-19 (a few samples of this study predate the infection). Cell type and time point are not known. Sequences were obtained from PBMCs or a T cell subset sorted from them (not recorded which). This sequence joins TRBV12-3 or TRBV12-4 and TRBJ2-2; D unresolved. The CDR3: CASTHLRNINTGELFF. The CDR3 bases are TGTGCCAGCACACACCTTCGGAACATCAACACCGGGGAGCTGTTTTTT.